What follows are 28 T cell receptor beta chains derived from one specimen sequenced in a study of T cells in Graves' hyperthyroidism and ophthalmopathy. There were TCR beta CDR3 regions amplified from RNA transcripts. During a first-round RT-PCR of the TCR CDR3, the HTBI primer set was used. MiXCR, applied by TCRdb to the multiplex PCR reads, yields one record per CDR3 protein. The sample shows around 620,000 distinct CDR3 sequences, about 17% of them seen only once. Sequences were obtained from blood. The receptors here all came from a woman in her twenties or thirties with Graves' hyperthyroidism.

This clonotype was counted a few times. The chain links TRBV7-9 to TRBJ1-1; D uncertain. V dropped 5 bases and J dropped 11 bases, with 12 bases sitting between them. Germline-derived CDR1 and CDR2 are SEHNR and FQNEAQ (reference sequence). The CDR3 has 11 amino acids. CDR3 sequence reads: CASSPGRGAFF. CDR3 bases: TGTGCCAGCAGCCCGGGCCGTGGGGCTTTCTTT.

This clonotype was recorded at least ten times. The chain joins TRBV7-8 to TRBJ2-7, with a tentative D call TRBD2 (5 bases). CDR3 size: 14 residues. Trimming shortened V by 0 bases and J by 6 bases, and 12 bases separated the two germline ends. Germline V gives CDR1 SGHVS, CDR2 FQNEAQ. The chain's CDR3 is CASSLAEDESEQYF. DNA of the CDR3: TGTGCCAGCAGCTTAGCGGAGGATGAGAGCGAGCAGTACTTC.

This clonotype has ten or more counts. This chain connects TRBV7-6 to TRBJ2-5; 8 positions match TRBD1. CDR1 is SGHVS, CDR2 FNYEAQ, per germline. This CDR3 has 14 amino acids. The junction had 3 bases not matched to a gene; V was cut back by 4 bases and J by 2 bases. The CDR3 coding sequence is TGTGCCAGCAGCTCCTGGGACAGGCAAGAGACCCAGTACTTC. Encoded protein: CASSSWDRQETQYF.

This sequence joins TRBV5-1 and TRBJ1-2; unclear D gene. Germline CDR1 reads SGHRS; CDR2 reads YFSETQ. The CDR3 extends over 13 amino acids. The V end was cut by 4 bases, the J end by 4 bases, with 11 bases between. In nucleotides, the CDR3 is TGCGCCAGCAGCCTACACGGAGGCTATGGCTACACCTTC. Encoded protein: CASSLHGGYGYTF. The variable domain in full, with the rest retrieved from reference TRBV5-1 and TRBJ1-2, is KAGVTQTPRYLIKTRGQQVTLSCSPISGHRSVSWYQQTPGQGLQFLFEYFSETQRNKGNFPGRFSGRQFSNSRSEMNVSTLELGDSALYLCASSLHGGYGYTFGSGTRLTVV.

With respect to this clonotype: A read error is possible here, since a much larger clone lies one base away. CDR3 sequence: CASSGWIRWDKTKYSGNTIYF. DNA for the CDR3: TGTGCCAGCAGTGGATGGATTAGGTGGGACAAAACGAAATACTCTGGAAACACCATATATTTT. The genes are TRBV25-1 and TRBJ1-3; D possibly corresponds to TRBD1 (6 bases). Trimming removed 4 bases at V and 0 bases at J, with 28 bases between. Germline V lookup: CDR1 MGHDK, CDR2 SYGVNS. The CDR3 covers 21 residues.

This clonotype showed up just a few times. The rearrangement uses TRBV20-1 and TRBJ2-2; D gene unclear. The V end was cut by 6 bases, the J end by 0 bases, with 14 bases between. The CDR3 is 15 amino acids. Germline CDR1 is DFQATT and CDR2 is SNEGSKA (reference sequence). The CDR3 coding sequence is TGCAGTGCCGGATGGCGAAGAGCGAACACCGGGGAGCTGTTTTTT. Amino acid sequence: CSAGWRRANTGELFF.

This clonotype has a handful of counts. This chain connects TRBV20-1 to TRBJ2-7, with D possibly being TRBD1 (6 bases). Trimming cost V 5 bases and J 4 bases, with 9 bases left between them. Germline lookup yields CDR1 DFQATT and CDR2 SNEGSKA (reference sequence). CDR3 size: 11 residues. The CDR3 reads CSAARGYEQYF. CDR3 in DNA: TGCAGTGCTGCCAGGGGTTACGAGCAGTACTTC.

The CDR3 bases are TGTGCCAGCGGCCAGACATCGAGGGGCGGTGGCACAGATACGCAGTATTTT. Translating gives CASGQTSRGGGTDTQYF. The J gene is TRBJ2-3, the V gene TRBV2; either TRBD1 or TRBD2 may fit D (5 bases each). The CDR3 sequence is 17 residues long. Trimming pared 8 bases from V and 1 base from J, leaving 22 bases between. Germline CDR1 and CDR2: SNHLY and FYNNEI.

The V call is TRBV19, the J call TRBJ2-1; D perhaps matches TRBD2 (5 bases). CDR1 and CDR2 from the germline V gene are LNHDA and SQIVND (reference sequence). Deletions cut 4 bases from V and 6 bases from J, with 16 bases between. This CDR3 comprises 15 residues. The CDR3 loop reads CASSTTRLGSNEQFF. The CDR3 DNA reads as TGTGCCAGTAGTACCACTAGATTAGGCTCCAATGAGCAGTTCTTC. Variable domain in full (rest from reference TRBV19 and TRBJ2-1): DGGITQSPKYLFRKEGQNVTLSCEQNLNHDAMYWYRQDPGQGLRLIYYSQIVNDFQKGDIAEGYSVSREKKESFPLTVTSAQKNPTAFYLCASSTTRLGSNEQFFGPGTRLTVL.

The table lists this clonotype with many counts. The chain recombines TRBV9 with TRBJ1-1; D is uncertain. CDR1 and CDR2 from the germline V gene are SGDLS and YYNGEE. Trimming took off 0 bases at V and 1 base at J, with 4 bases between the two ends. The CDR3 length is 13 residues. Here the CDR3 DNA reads TGTGCCAGCAGCGTAGCCGAGAACACTGAAGCTTTCTTT. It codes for CASSVAENTEAFF.

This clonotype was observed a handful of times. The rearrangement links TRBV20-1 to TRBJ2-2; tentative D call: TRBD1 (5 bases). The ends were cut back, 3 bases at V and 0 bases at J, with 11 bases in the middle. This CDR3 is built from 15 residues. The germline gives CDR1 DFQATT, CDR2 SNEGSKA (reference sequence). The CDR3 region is CSARDQTANTGELFF. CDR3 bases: TGCAGTGCTAGGGATCAGACAGCGAACACCGGGGAGCTGTTTTTT.

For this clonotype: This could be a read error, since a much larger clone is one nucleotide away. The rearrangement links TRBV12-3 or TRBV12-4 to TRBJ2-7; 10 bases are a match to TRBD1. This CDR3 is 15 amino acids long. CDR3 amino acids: CASSYRQGAVGERYF. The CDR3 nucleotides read TGTGCCAGCAGTTACCGACAGGGGGCGGTGGGGGAGCGGTACTTC.

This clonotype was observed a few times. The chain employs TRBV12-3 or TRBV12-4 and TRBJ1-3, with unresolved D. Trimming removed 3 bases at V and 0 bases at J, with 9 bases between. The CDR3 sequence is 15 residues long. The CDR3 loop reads CASSFSVISGNTIYF. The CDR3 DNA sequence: TGTGCCAGCAGTTTTTCGGTCATCTCTGGAAACACCATATATTTT.

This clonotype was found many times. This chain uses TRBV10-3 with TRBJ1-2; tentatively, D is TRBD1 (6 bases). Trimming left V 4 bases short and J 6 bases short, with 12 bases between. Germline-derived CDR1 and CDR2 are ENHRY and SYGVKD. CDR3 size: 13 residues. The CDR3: CAISGTVRDGYTF. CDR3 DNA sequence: TGTGCCATCAGTGGGACAGTGAGGGATGGCTACACCTTC.

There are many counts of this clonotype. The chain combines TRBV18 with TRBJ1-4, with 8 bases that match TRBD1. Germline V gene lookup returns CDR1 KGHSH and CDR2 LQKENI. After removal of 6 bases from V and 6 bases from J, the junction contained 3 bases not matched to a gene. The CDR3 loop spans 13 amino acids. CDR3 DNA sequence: TGTGCCAGCTCCAGGGGGCGCGATGAAAAACTGTTTTTT. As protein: CASSRGRDEKLFF. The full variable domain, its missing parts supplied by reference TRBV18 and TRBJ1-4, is NAGVMQNPRHLVRRRGQEARLRCSPMKGHSHVYWYRQLPEEGLKFMVYLQKENIIDESGMPKERFSAEFPKEGPSILRIQQVVRGDSAAYFCASSRGRDEKLFFGSGTQLSVL.

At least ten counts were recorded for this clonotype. CDR3 DNA: TGCAGCGTTGGGACAGGGGGGAACACTGAAGCTTTCTTT. This codes for CSVGTGGNTEAFF. The chain carries TRBV29-1 and TRBJ1-1; 10 nucleotides align to TRBD1. Germline lookup yields CDR1 SQVTM and CDR2 ANQGSEA. The CDR3 extends over 13 amino acids. V shed 4 bases, J shed 1 base, and the junction held 0 bases outside the gene matches. Full variable domain (outside the CDR3, taken from reference TRBV29-1 and TRBJ1-1): SAVISQKPSRDICQRGTSLTIQCQVDSQVTMMFWYRQQPGQSLTLIATANQGSEATYESGFVIDKFPISRPNLTFSTLTVSNMSPEDSSIYLCSVGTGGNTEAFFGQGTRLTVV.

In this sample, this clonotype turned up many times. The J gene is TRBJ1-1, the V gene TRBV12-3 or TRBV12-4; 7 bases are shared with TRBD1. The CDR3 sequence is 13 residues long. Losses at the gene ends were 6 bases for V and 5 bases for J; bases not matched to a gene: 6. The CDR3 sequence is CASSRTGMTEAFF. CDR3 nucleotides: TGTGCCAGCAGCCGGACAGGTATGACTGAAGCTTTCTTT.

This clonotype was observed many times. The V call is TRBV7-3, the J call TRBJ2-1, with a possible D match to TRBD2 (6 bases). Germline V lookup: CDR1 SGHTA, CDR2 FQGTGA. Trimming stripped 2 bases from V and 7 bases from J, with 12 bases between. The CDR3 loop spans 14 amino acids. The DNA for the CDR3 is TGTGCCAGCAGCTTAGGAGGGGTGATGAATGAGCAGTTCTTC. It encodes CASSLGGVMNEQFF.

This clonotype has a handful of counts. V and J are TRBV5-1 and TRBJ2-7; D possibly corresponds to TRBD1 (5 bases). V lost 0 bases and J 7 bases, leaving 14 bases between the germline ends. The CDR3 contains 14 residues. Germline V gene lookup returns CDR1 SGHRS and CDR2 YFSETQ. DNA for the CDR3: TGCGCCAGCAGCTTGGCTGCAGGGTTGGAGGAGCAGTACTTC. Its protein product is CASSLAAGLEEQYF.

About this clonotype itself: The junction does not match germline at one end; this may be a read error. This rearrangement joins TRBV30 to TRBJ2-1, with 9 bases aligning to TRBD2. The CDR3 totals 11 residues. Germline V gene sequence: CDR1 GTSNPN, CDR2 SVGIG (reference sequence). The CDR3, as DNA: TGTGCCTGGCGGTATAGCGGGAGCTATATCTTC. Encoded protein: CAWRYSGSYIF.

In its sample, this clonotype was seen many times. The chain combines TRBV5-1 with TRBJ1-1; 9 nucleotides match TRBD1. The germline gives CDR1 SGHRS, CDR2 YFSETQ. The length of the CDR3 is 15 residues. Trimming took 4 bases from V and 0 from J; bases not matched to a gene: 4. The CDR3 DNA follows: TGCGCCAGCAGCGGGGGACAGGGACTGAACACTGAAGCTTTCTTT. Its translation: CASSGGQGLNTEAFF.

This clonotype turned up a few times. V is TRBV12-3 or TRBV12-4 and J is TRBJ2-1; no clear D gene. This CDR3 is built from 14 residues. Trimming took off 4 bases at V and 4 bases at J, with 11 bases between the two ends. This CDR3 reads CASSSLGIYNEQFF. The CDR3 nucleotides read TGTGCCAGCAGTTCCCTTGGGATTTACAATGAGCAGTTCTTC.

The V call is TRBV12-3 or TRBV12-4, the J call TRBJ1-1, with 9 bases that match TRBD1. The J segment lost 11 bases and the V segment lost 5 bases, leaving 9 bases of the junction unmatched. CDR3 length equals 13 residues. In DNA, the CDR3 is TGTGCCAGCAGTGGGGGGACAGGGAGGATGGCTTTCTTT. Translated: CASSGGTGRMAFF.

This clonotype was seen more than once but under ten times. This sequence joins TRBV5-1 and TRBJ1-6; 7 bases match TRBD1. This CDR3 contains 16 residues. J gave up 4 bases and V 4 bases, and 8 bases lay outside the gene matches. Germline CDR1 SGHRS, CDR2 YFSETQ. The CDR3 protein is CASSQTGPFYNSPLHF. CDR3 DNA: TGCGCCAGCAGCCAGACAGGGCCGTTTTATAATTCACCCCTCCACTTT.

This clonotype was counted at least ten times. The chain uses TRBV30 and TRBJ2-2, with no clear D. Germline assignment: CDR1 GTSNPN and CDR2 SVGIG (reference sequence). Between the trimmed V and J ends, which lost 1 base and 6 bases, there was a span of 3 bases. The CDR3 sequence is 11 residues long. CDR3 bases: TGTGCCTGGAGTGATGCCGGGGAGCTGTTTTTT. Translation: CAWSDAGELFF.

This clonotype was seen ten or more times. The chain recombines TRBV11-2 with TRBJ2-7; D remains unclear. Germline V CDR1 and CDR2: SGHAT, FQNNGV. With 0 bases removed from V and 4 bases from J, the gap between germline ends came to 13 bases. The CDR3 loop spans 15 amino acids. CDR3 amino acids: CASSLDLGYRYEQYF. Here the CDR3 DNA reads TGTGCCAGCAGCTTAGATTTAGGGTATCGTTACGAGCAGTACTTC.

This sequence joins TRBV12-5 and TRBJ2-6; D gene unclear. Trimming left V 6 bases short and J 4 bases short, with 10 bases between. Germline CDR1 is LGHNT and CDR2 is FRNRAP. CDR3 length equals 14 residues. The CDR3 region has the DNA TGTGCTAGTGGCTCCTGGCGAGGGGCCAACGTCCTGACTTTC. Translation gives CASGSWRGANVLTF.

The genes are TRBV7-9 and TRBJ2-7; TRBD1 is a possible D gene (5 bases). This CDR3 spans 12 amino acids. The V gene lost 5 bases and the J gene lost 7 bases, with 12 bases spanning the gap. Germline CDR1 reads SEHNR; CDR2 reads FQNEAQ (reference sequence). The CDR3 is CASSRGQGEQYF. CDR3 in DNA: TGTGCCAGCAGCAGGGGTCAGGGTGAGCAGTACTTC.